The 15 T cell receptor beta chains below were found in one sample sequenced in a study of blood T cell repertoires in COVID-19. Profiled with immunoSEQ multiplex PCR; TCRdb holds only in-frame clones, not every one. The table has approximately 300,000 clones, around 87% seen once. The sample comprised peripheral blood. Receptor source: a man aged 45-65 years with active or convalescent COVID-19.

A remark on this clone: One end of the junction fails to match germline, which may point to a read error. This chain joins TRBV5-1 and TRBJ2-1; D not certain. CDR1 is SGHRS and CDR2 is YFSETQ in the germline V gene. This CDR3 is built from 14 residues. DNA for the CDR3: TGCGCCAGCAGCTTGGGGTACTCCGACAATGAGCAGTTCTTC. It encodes CASSLGYSDNEQFF.

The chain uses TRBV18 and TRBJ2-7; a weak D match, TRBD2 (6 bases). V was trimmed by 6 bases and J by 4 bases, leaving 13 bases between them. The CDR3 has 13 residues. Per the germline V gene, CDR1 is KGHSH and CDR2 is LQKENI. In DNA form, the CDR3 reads TGTGCCAGCTCCAGGCGGGGACTGTACGAGCAGTACTTC. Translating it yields CASSRRGLYEQYF.

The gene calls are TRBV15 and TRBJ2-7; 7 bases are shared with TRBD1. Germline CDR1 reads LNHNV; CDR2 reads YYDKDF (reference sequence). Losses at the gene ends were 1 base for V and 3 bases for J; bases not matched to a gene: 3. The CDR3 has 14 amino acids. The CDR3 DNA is TGTGCCACCAGCAGAGGGGGGACAGTCTACGAGCAGTACTTC. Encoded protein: CATSRGGTVYEQYF.

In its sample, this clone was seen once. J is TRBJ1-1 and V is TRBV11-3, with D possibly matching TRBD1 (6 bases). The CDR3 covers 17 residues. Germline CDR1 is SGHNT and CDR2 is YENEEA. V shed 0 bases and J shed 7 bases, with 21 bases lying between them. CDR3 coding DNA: TGTGCCAGCAGCTTAGAACCCAGGGGAATCTGGTTCGGTGAAGCTTTCTTT. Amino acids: CASSLEPRGIWFGEAFF. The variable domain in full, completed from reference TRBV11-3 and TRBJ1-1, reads EAGVVQSPRYKIIEKKQPVAFWCNPISGHNTLYWYLQNLGQGPELLIRYENEEAVDDSQLPKDRFSAERLKGVDSTLKIQPAELGDSAVYLCASSLEPRGIWFGEAFFGQGTRLTVV.

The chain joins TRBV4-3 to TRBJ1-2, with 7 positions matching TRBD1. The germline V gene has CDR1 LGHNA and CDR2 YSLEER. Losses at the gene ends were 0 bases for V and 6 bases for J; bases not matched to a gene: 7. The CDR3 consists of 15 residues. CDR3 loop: CASSQEGGQNNGYTF. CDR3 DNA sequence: TGCGCCAGCAGCCAAGAGGGGGGACAGAACAATGGCTACACCTTC.

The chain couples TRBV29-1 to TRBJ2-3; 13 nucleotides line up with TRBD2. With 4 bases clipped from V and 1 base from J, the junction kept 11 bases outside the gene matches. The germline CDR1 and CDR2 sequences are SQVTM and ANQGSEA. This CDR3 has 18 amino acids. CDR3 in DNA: TGCAGCGTTGTCCTCGGACTAGCGGGAGTGTGGGGCACAGATACGCAGTATTTT. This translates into CSVVLGLAGVWGTDTQYF.

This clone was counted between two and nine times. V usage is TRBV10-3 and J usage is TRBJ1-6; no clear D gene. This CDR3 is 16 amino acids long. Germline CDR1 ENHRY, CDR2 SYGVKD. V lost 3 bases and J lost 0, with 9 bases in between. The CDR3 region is CAISERLFSYNSPLHF. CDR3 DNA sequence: TGTGCCATCAGTGAACGACTGTTCTCCTATAATTCACCCCTCCACTTT.

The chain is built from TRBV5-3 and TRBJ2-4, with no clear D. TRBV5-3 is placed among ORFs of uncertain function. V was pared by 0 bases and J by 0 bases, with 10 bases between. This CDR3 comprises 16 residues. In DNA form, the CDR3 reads TGTGCCAGAAGCTTGGAGCCTCGGGTAGCCAAAAACATTCAGTACTTC. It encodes CARSLEPRVAKNIQYF.

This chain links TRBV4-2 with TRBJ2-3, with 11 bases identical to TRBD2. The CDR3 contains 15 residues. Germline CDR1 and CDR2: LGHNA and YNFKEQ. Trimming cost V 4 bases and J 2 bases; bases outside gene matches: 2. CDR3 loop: CASSPSGGLTDTQYF. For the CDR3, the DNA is TGTGCCAGCAGCCCTAGCGGGGGGCTCACAGATACGCAGTATTTT.

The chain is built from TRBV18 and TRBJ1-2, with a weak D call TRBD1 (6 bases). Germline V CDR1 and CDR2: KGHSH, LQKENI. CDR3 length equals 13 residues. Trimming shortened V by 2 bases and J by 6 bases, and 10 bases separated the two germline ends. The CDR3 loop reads CASSPSGDHGYTF. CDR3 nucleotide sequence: TGTGCCAGCTCACCATCAGGGGACCATGGCTACACCTTC.

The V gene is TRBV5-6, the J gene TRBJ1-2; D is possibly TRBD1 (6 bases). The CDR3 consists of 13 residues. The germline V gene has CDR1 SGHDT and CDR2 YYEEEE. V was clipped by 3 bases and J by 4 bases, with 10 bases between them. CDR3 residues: CASSSGQLYGYTF. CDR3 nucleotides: TGTGCCAGCAGCTCTGGACAGCTCTATGGCTACACCTTC.

Written as DNA, the CDR3 is TGCAGCGTCGGCCGGGACAGGGTAAGGGATGAGCAGTTCTTC. Its protein is CSVGRDRVRDEQFF. The rearrangement links TRBV29-1 to TRBJ2-1, with TRBD1 identical over 9 bases. Unmatched junction bases numbered 11, after V lost 6 bases and J lost 8 bases. The CDR3 spans 14 residues. Germline V CDR1 and CDR2: SQVTM, ANQGSEA.

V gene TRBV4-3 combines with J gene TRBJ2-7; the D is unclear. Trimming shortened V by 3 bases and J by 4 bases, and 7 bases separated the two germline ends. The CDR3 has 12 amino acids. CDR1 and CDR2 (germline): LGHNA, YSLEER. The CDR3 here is CASSQSPYEQYF. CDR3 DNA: TGCGCCAGCAGCCAGTCCCCTTACGAGCAGTACTTC.

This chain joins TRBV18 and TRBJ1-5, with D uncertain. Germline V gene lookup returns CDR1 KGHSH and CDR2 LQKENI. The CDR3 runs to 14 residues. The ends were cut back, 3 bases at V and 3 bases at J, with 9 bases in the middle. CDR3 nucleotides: TGTGCCAGCTCACCCCTCCGGGACAATCAGCCCCAGCATTTT. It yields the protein CASSPLRDNQPQHF.

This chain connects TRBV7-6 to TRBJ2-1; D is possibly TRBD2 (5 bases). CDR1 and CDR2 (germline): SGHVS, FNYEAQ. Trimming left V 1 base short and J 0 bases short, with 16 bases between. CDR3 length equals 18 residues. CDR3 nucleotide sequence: TGTGCCAGCAGCTTAGATCCCCCCTCGGGGTACTCCTACAATGAGCAGTTCTTC. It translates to CASSLDPPSGYSYNEQFF.